This TCR beta chain was captured in a study of T cells in Graves' hyperthyroidism and ophthalmopathy (dated by TCRdb to the late 2010s). For context, the study as a whole: Peripheral blood was sampled at the time of initial diagnosis, prior to any treatment. To identify TCR V-J signatures that set the groups apart, the researchers used a discovery cohort of more than 95 patients, made up of about 44 with Graves' ophthalmopathy and 55 to 65 with stable Graves' hyperthyroidism. An independent validation cohort of fewer than 20 hyperthyroidism patients and 17 patients who later progressed to ophthalmopathy tested prospective prediction of ophthalmopathy. The approximately 90 discovery patients were divided at random into training and test sets in a 7:3 ratio. The study also compared thyroid tissue and blood T-cell repertoires from roughly 6 Graves' hyperthyroidism patients. Once sampling was done, hyperthyroidism patients were given methimazole at a starting dose of 30 mg daily, whereas ophthalmopathy patients were given high-dose intravenous methylprednisolone. According to the paper, TCR Vbeta CDR3 sequencing was carried out on approximately 140 peripheral blood samples, which came from approximately 43 ophthalmopathy, 80 or so hyperthyroidism and roughly 17 progressor patients. Study-level results and caveats: A model built on a 13 V-J signature distinguished ophthalmopathy from stable hyperthyroidism, reaching about 88% sensitivity and 81% to 83% specificity in cross-validation and 80%/75% in testing. In validation, the model predicted progression to ophthalmopathy with approximately 71% sensitivity and roughly 72% specificity, a median of 6.5 months before onset. No statistical method was used to fix the sample size in advance, and group allocation was not hidden from the investigators. Blood samples also contained most of the expanded thyroid clonotypes (frequency above 0.001), which suggests that blood repertoires may reflect thyroid immune responses.

Amplification of TCR beta CDR3 regions was carried out from RNA transcripts. For the first round of RT-PCR on the TCR CDR3, the HTBI primer set was used together with the Qiagen OneStep RT-PCR kit. A second multiplex PCR round built the libraries, followed by size selection and purification. Paired-end sequencing of the libraries was performed with 100 bp reads on an Illumina HiSeq2000. For the original study's pipeline: SOAPnuke was used to process the raw data, removing reads that contained adapters or uncalled bases, had a mean Phred below 15, or lacked an exact match to the constant primer or identifier. COPE v1.2.5 was used to merge high-quality paired reads, and clonotypes were defined as unique nucleotide sequences. Clonotypes were aligned to IMGT TRBV, TRBD and TRBJ reference segments using MiTCR v1.1. The analysis included only V-J combinations with a frequency above 0.0001, which together covered over 98% of the repertoires. The TCS score was defined as the ratio of F50 (clonal expansion) to E x V (chaos), calculated using BLOSUM62-based TCRdist between CDR3 peptides within each V-J. Welch's t-statistics and random forest reduced around 510 V-J features to 13, which were used in a naive Bayes classifier (R e1071). In TCRdb, the public reads were trimmed at Q25 with fastp and aligned with MiXCR, with productive beta chains retained. Each CDR3 protein appears once, grouped with its most common genes and DNA. TCRdb assigned the V and J calls; the authors' analysis was not used. The sample table records 250,000 or so distinct CDR3 sequences; about 16% of these occur just once. The ten largest clonotypes hold 30% to 35% of the sample.

The hyperthyroidism patients were between 18 and 65 years old and newly diagnosed, with a disease duration of less than 2 months. Patients with uncontrolled infections, other autoimmune diseases, pregnancy or lactation were excluded. Clinical symptoms, serum thyroxine and TRAb, thyroid ultrasound, and orbital computed tomography formed the basis for the diagnoses. For progressor patients, blood was drawn at the first diagnosis of hyperthyroidism, before any ophthalmopathy symptoms had appeared. PBMCs were isolated from 10 ml of fresh peripheral blood by Ficoll-Paque density gradient centrifugation. Progressor patients were first diagnosed with Graves' hyperthyroidism and then developed ophthalmopathy during follow-up. Trizol reagent was used to extract total RNA, and RNA quality was then checked on an Agilent 2100 Bioanalyzer. The CDR3 measures 16 amino acids from cysteine to phenylalanine. Left in the record is the CDR3 DNA by itself, 48 bases read in frame from the first base. Per the germline V gene, MDHEN is the CDR1 and SYDVKM is the CDR2. Compared with germline, V lacks 0 bases and J lacks 0 bases; bases without a gene match: 3.

This clonotype was seen repeatedly, ten times or more. Its antigen remains undetermined. Per-nucleotide qualities are absent, and no much larger clonotype sits a single base away. This clonotype originated in a woman in her forties or fifties with Graves' hyperthyroidism that later progressed to Graves' ophthalmopathy. Here the chain combines TRBV28 and TRBJ1-1, with 8 junctional bases fitting TRBD1. Sequenced material: blood. The CDR3 here reads CASSLWGDRMNTEAFF. The bases read TGTGCCAGCAGTTTATGGGGGGACAGGATGAACACTGAAGCTTTCTTT.